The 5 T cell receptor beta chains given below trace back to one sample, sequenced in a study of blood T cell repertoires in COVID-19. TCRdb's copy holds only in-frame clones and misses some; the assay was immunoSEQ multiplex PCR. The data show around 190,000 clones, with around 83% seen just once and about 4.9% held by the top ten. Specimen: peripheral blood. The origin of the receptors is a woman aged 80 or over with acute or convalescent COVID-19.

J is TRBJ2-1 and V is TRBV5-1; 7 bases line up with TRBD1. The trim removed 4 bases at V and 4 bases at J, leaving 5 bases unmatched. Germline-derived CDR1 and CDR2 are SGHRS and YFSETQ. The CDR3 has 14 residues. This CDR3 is CASSTGTEYNEQFF. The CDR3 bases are TGCGCCAGCAGCACCGGGACAGAGTACAATGAGCAGTTCTTC.

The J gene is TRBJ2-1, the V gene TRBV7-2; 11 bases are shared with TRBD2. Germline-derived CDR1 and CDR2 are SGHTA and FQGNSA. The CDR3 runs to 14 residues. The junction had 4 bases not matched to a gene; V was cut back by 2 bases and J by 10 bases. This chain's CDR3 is CASSLLAGGGEQFF. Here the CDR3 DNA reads TGTGCCAGCAGCTTATTAGCGGGAGGGGGGGAGCAGTTCTTC.

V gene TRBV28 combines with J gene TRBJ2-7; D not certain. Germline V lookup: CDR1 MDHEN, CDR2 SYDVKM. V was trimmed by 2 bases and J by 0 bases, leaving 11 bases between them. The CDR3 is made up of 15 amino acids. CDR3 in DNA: TGTGCCAGCAGTTTACCCCTGTCGAGCTCCTACGAGCAGTACTTC. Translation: CASSLPLSSSYEQYF.

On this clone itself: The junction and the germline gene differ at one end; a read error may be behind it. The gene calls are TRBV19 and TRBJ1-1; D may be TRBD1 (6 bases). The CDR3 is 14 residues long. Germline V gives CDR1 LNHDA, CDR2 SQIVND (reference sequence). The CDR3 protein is CASSLESQGTEAFF. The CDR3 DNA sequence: TGTGCCAGTAGTCTAGAATCACAGGGCACTGAAGCTTTCTTT.

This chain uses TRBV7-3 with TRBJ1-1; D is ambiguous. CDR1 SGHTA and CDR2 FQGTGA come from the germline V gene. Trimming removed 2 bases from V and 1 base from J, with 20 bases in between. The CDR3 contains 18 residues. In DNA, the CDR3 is TGTGCCAGCAGCTTATTCCGCCCCCAAGGCGGTCCGAACACTGAAGCTTTCTTT. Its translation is CASSLFRPQGGPNTEAFF. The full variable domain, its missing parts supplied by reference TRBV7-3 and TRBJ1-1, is GAGVSQTPSNKVTEKGKYVELRCDPISGHTALYWYRQSLGQGPEFLIYFQGTGAADDSGLPNDRFFAVRPEGSVSTLKIQRTERGDSAVYLCASSLFRPQGGPNTEAFFGQGTRLTVV.